These 24 T cell receptor beta chains originate from one sample sequenced in a study of regulatory T cells in long-lasting Graves disease. Sample time point: persistent/refractory GD, antithyroid drugs over 5 years with positive TRAb. Extracted RNA from PBMCs served as the source of the TCR library. Arm-PCR with iRepertoire HTBI primers amplified the CDR3 regions for these TCR beta libraries. TCRdb analysed the multiplex PCR reads with MiXCR anew, one entry per CDR3 protein. The sample holds around 400,000 distinct CDR3 sequences, 23% seen once. The starting material was peripheral blood mononuclear cells (PBMCs), obtained when the disease was refractory, from a patient treated with antithyroid drugs. The receptors come from a female donor with Graves disease.

About this clonotype: A much larger clone differs from this one at a single base, so this may be a read error. The final CDR3 position lacks the conserved phenylalanine or tryptophan, pointing to a likely read error. V and J are TRBV11-3 and TRBJ1-1; D remains ambiguous. Germline V gene data show CDR1 as SGHNT and CDR2 as YENEEA. V was pared by 7 bases and J by 3 bases, with 21 bases between. The CDR3 is made up of 16 amino acids. The CDR3 coding sequence is TGTGCCAGCACTTCTCTGGGGTACCCGAAGGACACTGAAGCTTTCCTT. Its translation is CASTSLGYPKDTEAFL.

This clonotype was seen ten or more times. The chain couples TRBV29-1 to TRBJ2-5; tentative D call: TRBD1 (6 bases). The CDR3 sequence is 14 residues long. Trimming took off 3 bases at V and 2 bases at J, with 13 bases between the two ends. Looked up from germline, CDR1 is SQVTM and CDR2 is ANQGSEA. The CDR3 here is CSVEDRREQETQYF. CDR3 sequence (DNA): TGCAGCGTTGAGGACAGAAGGGAGCAAGAGACCCAGTACTTC.

In this sample, this clonotype turned up many times. V gene TRBV28 combines with J gene TRBJ2-7; D gene unclear. The V and J ends lost 4 bases and 4 bases respectively, with 5 bases between them. This CDR3 is 11 amino acids long. Germline assignment: CDR1 MDHEN and CDR2 SYDVKM. The CDR3 loop reads CASSSVYEQYF. As DNA, the CDR3 is TGTGCCAGCAGTTCAGTTTACGAGCAGTACTTC.

In the case of this clonotype: A single base separates this from a much larger clone, so it may be a read error. For the CDR3, the DNA is TGCAGTGCTAGAGATTTAAGGACGGGACCCCACGAGCAGTACTTC. As protein: CSARDLRTGPHEQYF. The chain combines TRBV20-1 with TRBJ2-7; D may match TRBD1 or TRBD2 (5 bases each). The CDR3 covers 15 residues. Deletions cut 0 bases from V and 5 bases from J, with 17 bases between. Germline loops: CDR1 DFQATT, CDR2 SNEGSKA (reference sequence).

In DNA, the CDR3 is TGTGCCAGCAGTTCACCGGGACAGTTACCTTACGAGCAGTACTTC. Residues: CASSSPGQLPYEQYF. The chain couples TRBV27 to TRBJ2-7, with 7 nucleotides matching TRBD1. Trimming took 4 bases from V and 4 from J; bases not matched to a gene: 10. There are 15 residues in the CDR3. From germline, CDR1 is MNHEY and CDR2 SMNVEV (reference sequence).

V usage is TRBV14 and J usage is TRBJ2-5; D is perhaps TRBD2 (6 bases). The CDR3 is 15 residues long. The germline V gene has CDR1 SGHDN and CDR2 FVKESK. Trimming took off 3 bases at V and 4 bases at J, with 15 bases between the two ends. The CDR3: CASSQSGPRGETQYF. The CDR3 DNA reads as TGTGCCAGCAGCCAGAGCGGGCCAAGGGGAGAGACCCAGTACTTC.

This clonotype was counted only a few times. The chain employs TRBV6-1 and TRBJ1-1, with D uncertain. From germline, CDR1 is MNHNS and CDR2 SASEGT. The CDR3 sequence is 13 residues long. Deletions cut 6 bases from V and 3 bases from J, with 11 bases between. This CDR3 reads CASSPLLDTEAFF. For the CDR3, the DNA is TGTGCCAGCAGCCCCTTACTGGACACTGAAGCTTTCTTT.

This clonotype was detected many times. The rearrangement uses TRBV12-3 or TRBV12-4 and TRBJ1-4; D uncertain. V was trimmed by 6 bases and J by 7 bases, leaving 9 bases between them. The CDR3 runs 12 residues. The DNA for the CDR3 is TGTGCCAGCAGCAAATTCGGTGAAAAACTGTTTTTT. Translation gives CASSKFGEKLFF.

This clonotype has only a few counts. This sequence joins TRBV5-8 and TRBJ2-1, with TRBD2 matching 12 bases. This CDR3 contains 19 residues. After removal of 0 bases from V and 3 bases from J, the junction contained 10 bases not matched to a gene. CDR1 is SGHTS, CDR2 YDEGEE, per germline. CDR3 DNA sequence: TGTGCCAGCAGCTTGGCCGGTCTAGCGGGAGGGGGCTACTACAATGAGCAGTTCTTC. Amino acid sequence: CASSLAGLAGGGYYNEQFF.

In this sample, this clonotype turned up many times. The CDR3 bases are TGTGCCAGCAGTCGCCCTCGGACGGTGTCTGGAAACACCATATATTTT. It translates to CASSRPRTVSGNTIYF. The V and J genes are TRBV28 and TRBJ1-3, with no clear D. Trimming took 5 bases from V and 1 from J, leaving 15 bases between them. Germline assignment: CDR1 MDHEN and CDR2 SYDVKM. The CDR3 is 16 residues long. The entire variable domain, with the rest obtained from reference TRBV28 and TRBJ1-3, is as follows: DVKVTQSSRYLVKRTGEKVFLECVQDMDHENMFWYRQDPGLGLRLIYFSYDVKMKEKGDIPEGYSVSREKKERFSLILESASTNQTSMYLCASSRPRTVSGNTIYFGEGSWLTVV.

This clonotype was recorded at least ten times. The CDR3 loop reads CSARGSSYEQYF. The CDR3 nucleotides are TGCAGTGCTAGGGGCAGCTCCTACGAGCAGTACTTC. The chain recombines TRBV20-1 with TRBJ2-7; D is unresolved. The CDR3 runs 12 residues. Germline V CDR1 and CDR2: DFQATT, SNEGSKA (reference sequence). V was pared by 3 bases and J by 0 bases, with 6 bases between.

The chain uses TRBV4-1 and TRBJ1-1; D is unresolved. Germline CDR1 MGHRA, CDR2 YSYEKL. Trimming took off 2 bases at V and 1 base at J, with 8 bases between the two ends. The CDR3 length is 14 residues. The DNA for the CDR3 is TGCGCCAGCAGCCAATTCGGCAGGAACACTGAAGCTTTCTTT. This translates into CASSQFGRNTEAFF.

The chain couples TRBV20-1 to TRBJ1-6; 12 bases match TRBD1. With V trimmed by 1 base and J by 0 bases, 7 bases remained unmatched. The CDR3 loop spans 19 amino acids. Germline V gives CDR1 DFQATT, CDR2 SNEGSKA (reference sequence). CDR3 in amino acids: CSARAPGQGAFSYNSPLHF. As DNA, the CDR3 is TGCAGTGCTAGAGCCCCGGGACAGGGGGCCTTCTCCTATAATTCACCCCTCCACTTT.

This clonotype was observed a handful of times. The V and J genes are TRBV29-1 and TRBJ1-1; D unclear. V lost 5 bases to trimming and J lost 3 bases, with 16 bases between them. Germline loops: CDR1 SQVTM, CDR2 ANQGSEA. This CDR3 has 14 residues. The CDR3 here is CSVRVGIGYTEAFF. CDR3 nucleotide sequence: TGCAGCGTTCGAGTGGGCATTGGGTACACTGAAGCTTTCTTT.

The V gene is TRBV7-8, the J gene TRBJ1-3; D unclear. The CDR3 loop spans 16 amino acids. Per germline, CDR1 SGHVS and CDR2 FQNEAQ. V lost 2 bases, J lost 0 bases, and 11 bases lay in between. CDR3 bases: TGTGCCAGCAGCTTATTACAGTCTGCCTCTGGAAACACCATATATTTT. Protein: CASSLLQSASGNTIYF.

V and J are TRBV10-3 and TRBJ1-6, with 10 bases aligning to TRBD1. J was trimmed by 8 bases and V by 5 bases; bases with no gene match: 3. The CDR3 has 14 amino acids. Per germline, CDR1 ENHRY and CDR2 SYGVKD. The CDR3, as DNA: TGTGCCATCAGTAACGACAGGGGGCATTCACCCCTCCACTTT. This gives the protein CAISNDRGHSPLHF.

This clonotype was counted a few times. The chain combines TRBV19 with TRBJ2-7, with D maybe TRBD2 (6 bases). The V and J ends lost 7 bases and 1 base respectively, with 11 bases between them. Germline values: CDR1 LNHDA, CDR2 SQIVND (reference sequence). This CDR3 has 13 residues. The CDR3: CASTRRGSYEQYF. CDR3 nucleotide sequence: TGTGCCAGTACCCGGAGGGGATCCTACGAGCAGTACTTC.

The chain couples TRBV24-1 to TRBJ1-5; D gene unclear. The CDR3 has 18 amino acids. The V end lost 4 bases, the J end lost 0 bases, and 18 bases lay between the germline ends. The germline gives CDR1 KGHDR, CDR2 SFDVKD. CDR3: CATSDERYTVTSNQPQHF. The CDR3 coding sequence is TGTGCCACCAGTGACGAACGGTATACGGTTACTAGCAATCAGCCCCAGCATTTT.

This clonotype came up once. The chain uses TRBV5-4 and TRBJ2-7; 8 bases fit TRBD2. Germline CDR1 is SGHNT and CDR2 is YYREEE (reference sequence). J gave up 4 bases and V 10 bases, and 10 bases lay outside the gene matches. The CDR3 has 13 residues. CDR3 region: CAWFGASGYEQYF. CDR3 nucleotide sequence: TGTGCCTGGTTCGGGGCTAGCGGGTACGAGCAGTACTTC.

Regarding this clonotype: Possible read error: a much larger clone is one base away. The rearrangement joins TRBV6-4 to TRBJ2-2, with D perhaps matching TRBD2 (5 bases). Germline CDR1 is MRHNA and CDR2 is SNTAGT. CDR3 length: 13 residues. The CDR3 DNA reads as TGTGTCAGCAGTTCTAGCCCCACCGGGGAGCTGTTTTTT. Protein product: CVSSSSPTGELFF.

This clonotype was seen only a few times. The rearrangement joins TRBV6-5 to TRBJ1-6; D gene unclear. The germline V gene encodes CDR1 MNHEY and CDR2 SVGAGI. Trimming took 0 bases from V and 7 from J, leaving 13 bases between them. This CDR3 is 16 amino acids long. The CDR3 sequence: CASSYSKYNRNSPLHF. The DNA for the CDR3 is TGTGCCAGCAGTTACTCTAAATACAATCGGAATTCACCCCTCCACTTT.

This clonotype was counted at least ten times. The chain carries TRBV27 and TRBJ2-5; TRBD1 matches at 9 bases. J lost 5 bases, V lost 5 bases, and 9 bases had no gene match. The CDR3 length is 15 residues. The germline CDR1 and CDR2 sequences are MNHEY and SMNVEV (reference sequence). The CDR3 sequence: CASSTRTGEWETQYF. CDR3 DNA: TGTGCCAGCAGTACAAGGACAGGGGAGTGGGAGACCCAGTACTTC.

As to this clonotype: One base away lies a much larger clone, so this may be a sequencing read error. The V and J genes are TRBV7-2 and TRBJ2-5; 9 bases are shared with TRBD2. The length of the CDR3 is 14 residues. Germline V gene data show CDR1 as SGHTA and CDR2 as FQGNSA. In DNA form, the CDR3 reads TGTGCCAGCAGAACCGGGACTAGCAGGGAGACCCAGCACTTC. It codes for CASRTGTSRETQHF.

This clonotype was picked up a small number of times. This chain uses TRBV19 with TRBJ2-7; D is unresolved. Trimming removed 4 bases at V and 3 bases at J, with 10 bases between. This CDR3 has 13 amino acids. CDR1 and CDR2 (germline): LNHDA, SQIVND (reference sequence). The CDR3 region is CASSNLGSYEQYF. CDR3 nucleotide sequence: TGTGCCAGTAGTAATCTCGGCAGCTACGAGCAGTACTTC.